A single sample is the source of the 18 T cell receptor beta chains below, sequenced in a study of CD8+CD57+ T cells in acquired aplastic anemia. Genomic DNA, serving as template, underwent TCR beta VDJ and CDR3 profiling. TCRdb reprocessed the reads via MiXCR and lists one record per CDR3 protein. Here the sample spans about 48,000 distinct CDR3 sequences, about 73% being singletons. The sample consisted of sorted CD4+, CD8+, or CD8+CD57+ T cells (not recorded which) from PBMCs. The receptor set was obtained from a human donor in good health, serving as a control.

The chain links TRBV5-1 to TRBJ2-3, with 10 nucleotides matching TRBD1. Germline CDR1 reads SGHRS; CDR2 reads YFSETQ. This CDR3 spans 14 amino acids. J gave up 5 bases and V 3 bases, and 3 bases lay outside the gene matches. CDR3 nucleotides: TGCGCCAGCAGCTACGGACAGGGGGGAGATACGCAGTATTTT. It translates to CASSYGQGGDTQYF.

The chain employs TRBV2 and TRBJ2-1, with D perhaps matching TRBD1 or TRBD2 (5 bases each). The V end lost 7 bases, the J end lost 2 bases, and 12 bases lay between the germline ends. The CDR3 totals 14 residues. Looked up from germline, CDR1 is SNHLY and CDR2 is FYNNEI. The CDR3 DNA reads TGTGCCAGCATCCCACCGGGACCCTACAATGAGCAGTTCTTC. This codes for CASIPPGPYNEQFF.

The chain recombines TRBV29-1 with TRBJ2-2, with 8 bases lining up with TRBD1. V trimming: 4 bases; J trimming: 5 bases; junction bases outside the gene matches: 9. The CDR3 consists of 15 residues. Germline V CDR1 and CDR2: SQVTM, ANQGSEA. CDR3 amino acids: CSVAETGDGTGELFF. CDR3 DNA: TGCAGCGTTGCCGAGACAGGGGATGGGACCGGGGAGCTGTTTTTT.

This clonotype was detected only a few times. The chain uses TRBV15 and TRBJ2-3; D is ambiguous. CDR3 length: 15 residues. Looked up from germline, CDR1 is LNHNV and CDR2 is YYDKDF (reference sequence). Deletions cut 0 bases from V and 1 base from J, with 8 bases between. CDR3 nucleotides: TGTGCCACCAGCAGAGATGACCGGGGCACAGATACGCAGTATTTT. Translation gives CATSRDDRGTDTQYF.

The J gene is TRBJ2-5, the V gene TRBV10-3, with D possibly being TRBD1 or TRBD2 (5 bases each). The germline V gene has CDR1 ENHRY and CDR2 SYGVKD. The CDR3 consists of 11 residues. Trimming took 6 bases from V and 5 from J, leaving 7 bases between them. The CDR3 is CAIRGEETQYF. The CDR3 nucleotides read TGTGCCATCAGGGGGGAGGAGACCCAGTACTTC.

This chain uses TRBV10-3 with TRBJ2-1, with TRBD2 matching 10 bases. Trimming cost V 6 bases and J 9 bases; bases outside gene matches: 11. Germline V gene data show CDR1 as ENHRY and CDR2 as SYGVKD. The CDR3 loop spans 15 amino acids. Here the CDR3 reads CAIRPRASGGSEQFF. The CDR3 bases are TGTGCCATCAGACCCCGGGCTAGCGGGGGATCTGAGCAGTTCTTC.

This chain links TRBV19 with TRBJ1-2, with D uncertain. With 2 bases removed from V and 5 bases from J, the gap between germline ends came to 12 bases. CDR1 LNHDA and CDR2 SQIVND come from the germline V gene (reference sequence). The CDR3 sequence is 14 residues long. The CDR3 nucleotides read TGTGCCAGTAGTATATTCCGGGTTACATATGGCTACACCTTC. This gives the protein CASSIFRVTYGYTF.

This clonotype came up once. The V gene is TRBV2, the J gene TRBJ1-1, with a weak D call TRBD1 (5 bases). Germline V CDR1 and CDR2: SNHLY, FYNNEI. CDR3 size: 15 residues. V was shortened by 1 base and J by 0 bases, with 9 bases between the two germline ends. The CDR3, as DNA: TGTGCCAGCAGTGAAGTCCAGGGCCTGAACACTGAAGCTTTCTTT. Its translation is CASSEVQGLNTEAFF.

The chain carries TRBV7-9 and TRBJ1-1; no clear D gene. V was trimmed by 0 bases and J by 4 bases, leaving 9 bases between them. Germline CDR1 reads SEHNR; CDR2 reads FQNEAQ (reference sequence). CDR3 length equals 14 residues. In DNA form, the CDR3 reads TGTGCCAGCAGCTTAGCGTCGGCAACCACTGAAGCTTTCTTT. Its protein product is CASSLASATTEAFF.

The V gene is TRBV9, the J gene TRBJ1-1; D remains ambiguous. Trimming left V 4 bases short and J 3 bases short, with 22 bases between. This CDR3 is built from 17 residues. Germline loops: CDR1 SGDLS, CDR2 YYNGEE. The CDR3 nucleotides are TGTGCCAGCAGCCCCCGGGGTGATGCGAGGATTGACACTGAAGCTTTCTTT. It specifies CASSPRGDARIDTEAFF.

The V call is TRBV2, the J call TRBJ2-7; D remains ambiguous. The CDR3 spans 13 residues. Germline V lookup: CDR1 SNHLY, CDR2 FYNNEI. The germline V and J ends were trimmed by 7 bases and 2 bases, with 12 bases remaining between them. Here the CDR3 DNA reads TGTGCCAGCATGTTGGGCGCCCCCTACGAGCAGTACTTC. Amino acids: CASMLGAPYEQYF.

The chain couples TRBV19 to TRBJ1-2; D uncertain. V lost 4 bases and J lost 13, with 10 bases in between. CDR1 is LNHDA, CDR2 SQIVND, per germline (reference sequence). The CDR3 extends over 10 amino acids. CDR3 DNA: TGTGCCAGTAGTACCCCGTTTTGCACCTTC. This sequence encodes CASSTPFCTF.

This chain links TRBV2 with TRBJ1-2; no reliable D call. Trimming cost V 4 bases and J 4 bases, with 7 bases left between them. The CDR3 runs 12 residues. Germline CDR1 SNHLY, CDR2 FYNNEI. CDR3 sequence reads: CASSVVGYGYTF. DNA of the CDR3: TGTGCCAGCAGTGTTGTGGGCTATGGCTACACCTTC.

About this clonotype itself: One end of the junction varies from germline; a read error may be responsible. The chain combines TRBV5-1 with TRBJ2-1; TRBD2 aligns across 10 bases. The CDR3 totals 14 residues. Looked up from germline, CDR1 is SGHRS and CDR2 is YFSETQ. The CDR3 here is CASSSKTSGSVLIF. CDR3 nucleotide sequence: TGCGCCAGCAGCTCTAAGACTAGCGGGTCGGTATTAATCTTC.

The rearrangement uses TRBV4-1 and TRBJ2-1; the D is unclear. Germline-derived CDR1 and CDR2 are MGHRA and YSYEKL. The V end lost 1 base, the J end lost 2 bases, and 9 bases lay between the germline ends. The length of the CDR3 is 15 residues. CDR3 in DNA: TGCGCCAGCAGCCAAGCGGGCGTGCCCTACAATGAGCAGTTCTTC. Amino acids: CASSQAGVPYNEQFF.

V and J are TRBV5-1 and TRBJ1-1; possibly TRBD1 for D (6 bases). V was shortened by 0 bases and J by 5 bases, with 14 bases between the two germline ends. This CDR3 is built from 15 residues. The V gene's germline CDR1 is SGHRS and CDR2 YFSETQ. The CDR3 spells CASSLASGARTEAFF. The CDR3 DNA sequence: TGCGCCAGCAGCTTGGCTTCAGGGGCGCGAACTGAAGCTTTCTTT.

J is TRBJ2-3 and V is TRBV7-3; 8 nucleotides match TRBD2. The ends lost 8 bases at V and 2 bases at J; junction bases unmatched: 9. Germline values: CDR1 SGHTA, CDR2 FQGTGA. The length of the CDR3 is 15 residues. The CDR3 protein is CASRLQTSATDTQYF. The CDR3 coding sequence is TGTGCCAGCCGTCTCCAGACTAGCGCCACAGATACGCAGTATTTT.

The chain carries TRBV29-1 and TRBJ2-2; D remains ambiguous. The V and J ends lost 4 bases and 0 bases respectively, with 3 bases between them. Germline CDR1 and CDR2: SQVTM and ANQGSEA. This CDR3 is built from 12 residues. CDR3 sequence reads: CSVASNTGELFF. CDR3 coding DNA: TGCAGCGTTGCCTCGAACACCGGGGAGCTGTTTTTT.